The text below deals with one T cell receptor beta chain. This clonotype was observed a single time. Its binding antigen is unknown. Per-base qualities were not stored, and no clone one base away is much larger. The roughly 42 donors, aged 6 to 90 years, were systemically healthy Caucasian individuals from Russia. Ten milliliters of peripheral blood were drawn from each donor into EDTA-treated Vacutainer tubes. PBMCs were isolated by Ficoll-Paque density-gradient centrifugation, with at least 6 million obtained per sample. Total RNA, at least 6 micrograms per sample, was extracted from PBMCs with Trizol reagent. For every donor, flow cytometry on a PBMC aliquot measured the percentage of naive CD45RAhigh/CD27high T cells. The sample is drawn from a study of blood T cells in healthy people across ages (dated by TCRdb to the mid-2010s). About the investigation overall: Template switching captured roughly one uniquely barcoded TCR beta cDNA molecule per two T cells in model experiments. The donors were split into four age groups: young (average approximately 16 years), middle-aged (roughly 39), aged (approximately 60) and long-lived (roughly 88). Two additional independent replicas of 1 million unique cDNA reads from the same blood draw were analyzed for two donors (one aged 18 to 30 and one aged 80 or older). Age-related changes in TCR beta repertoire diversity were measured in the study by deep sequencing normalized with unique cDNA molecular identifiers. To avoid experimental bias, donors of different ages were spread randomly across the sequencing lanes. Broader findings and caveats from the paper: Bulk unsorted PBMC profiling prevented conclusive comparison of naive and antigen-experienced compartments. Estimates of total diversity from one million sequenced T cells were regarded as lower bounds and underestimates. Observed TCR beta diversity per million T cells fell roughly linearly with age, and a significant reduction was already apparent by age about 38. Because donor CMV infection status was unknown, age-related changes in expanded clonotypes were potentially confounded. There was a strong correlation between observed TCR beta diversity and the percentage of naive T cells measured by flow cytometry. Compared with the aged group, the long-lived group had more naive CD4+ T cells, fewer expanded clones and increased TCR diversity, suggesting age selection.

From cysteine to phenylalanine, the CDR3 is 14 amino acids long. The retained sequence is limited to the CDR3, 42 bases, with the frame set at the first base. Relative to germline, V is 0 bases shorter and J is 12 bases shorter, with 12 bases between their ends. The method behind the library was 5' RACE. Sequencing was carried out with an Illumina HiSeq 2500. The second PCR ran for about 7 to 11 cycles and used a J-beta primer mix along with a sample-barcoded 5' primer. A unique molecular identifier was introduced onto each TCR beta cDNA molecule by a template-switch 5' adaptor carrying 12 random nucleotides. Each sample yielded at least 2.5 million CDR3-containing paired-end reads. First-strand cDNA synthesis was performed from all RNA using the Mint cDNA synthesis kit, with priming by a TRBC-specific oligonucleotide. After uracil-DNA glycosylase treatment, a first 18-cycle PCR used universal primers M1SS and BC2_uni_R on all cDNA. In the source study's methods: For normalization, 1 million high-quality reads were randomly selected from each sample, with every read carrying a distinct molecular identifier. Instead of being binned into consensus sequences, reads with shared molecular identifiers were discarded. CDR3 identification, clonotype clustering and error correction used MiTCR with a Q25 quality threshold and the strictest error-elimination algorithm. A nonparametric unseen species model with Euler transformation was used to estimate lower-bound total TCR beta diversity. The public reads were reprocessed in TCRdb via fastp at Q25 and MiXCR, keeping in-frame beta chains. Every CDR3 protein is listed once, alongside the most common genes and DNA of its rows. The V and J calls were determined by TCRdb, not by the authors. The sample table contains 850,000 to 1,000,000 distinct CDR3 sequences; only one count was recorded for 51% of them. Jointly, the top ten make up roughly 23% of the sample.

The V and J segments used are TRBV12-3 or TRBV12-4 and TRBJ1-6; matching of 5 bases hints at TRBD1 as the D gene. The source of this sequence is a woman aged 55-70 years in good health. Input material: blood. The base sequence is TGTGCCAGCAGTTTAGCAGGGGTCGGTTTACCCCTCCACTTT. This codes for CASSLAGVGLPLHF.